The 24 T cell receptor beta chains below all came from one sample that was sequenced in a study of CD8 T cells in ankylosing spondylitis. TCRdb fed the 5' RACE reads into MiXCR, producing one record per CDR3 protein. The sample has approximately 220,000 distinct CDR3 sequences; approximately 10% are singletons. The material sequenced was blood, either unsorted or a sorted T cell fraction (not recorded which). The origin of the receptors is a male donor with ankylosing spondylitis or in good health (not recorded which).

This clonotype has a count of ten or more. The chain is built from TRBV29-1 and TRBJ2-1, with D possibly called TRBD1 or TRBD2 (5 bases each). The V gene's germline CDR1 is SQVTM and CDR2 ANQGSEA. This CDR3 spans 14 amino acids. Trimming stripped 7 bases from V and 4 bases from J, with 17 bases between. The CDR3 reads CSAFGVGVYNEQFF. CDR3 DNA sequence: TGCAGCGCCTTCGGGGTGGGGGTATACAATGAGCAGTTCTTC.

There are many counts of this clonotype. The V gene is TRBV9, the J gene TRBJ2-3; TRBD2 is a possible D gene (6 bases). Per germline, CDR1 SGDLS and CDR2 YYNGEE. V was trimmed by 7 bases and J by 3 bases, leaving 12 bases between them. The CDR3 is 13 amino acids. Here the CDR3 DNA reads TGTGCCAGCGACCGGGGAGGAACAGATACGCAGTATTTT. As protein: CASDRGGTDTQYF. Variable domain in full (rest from reference TRBV9 and TRBJ2-3): DSGVTQTPKHLITATGQRVTLRCSPRSGDLSVYWYQQSLDQGLQFLIQYYNGEERAKGNILERFSAQQFPDLHSELNLSSLELGDSALYFCASDRGGTDTQYFGPGTRLTVL.

This chain connects TRBV28 to TRBJ2-7; 8 bases match TRBD1. This CDR3 region has 15 residues. Germline lookup yields CDR1 MDHEN and CDR2 SYDVKM. Trimming at V came to 7 bases and at J to 6 bases, leaving 14 bases not matched to a gene. The CDR3 DNA reads as TGTGCCAGCAACCCGAACCCGGACAGGGCTGGCGAGCAGTACTTC. This gives the protein CASNPNPDRAGEQYF.

This clonotype has only one observation. This rearrangement joins TRBV4-2 to TRBJ2-7, with 9 positions matching TRBD2. From germline, CDR1 is LGHNA and CDR2 YNFKEQ. The CDR3 is made up of 17 amino acids. V shed 2 bases, J shed 7 bases, and the junction held 15 bases outside the gene matches. CDR3: CASSQFGTSGLGGEQYF. As DNA, the CDR3 is TGTGCCAGCAGCCAATTTGGTACTAGCGGGTTAGGGGGGGAGCAGTACTTC.

This clonotype was seen ten or more times. The chain uses TRBV20-1 and TRBJ2-1; 8 bases are a match to TRBD2. The CDR3 length is 16 residues. V lost 3 bases to trimming and J lost 7 bases; unmatched junction nucleotides: 14. Germline CDR1 and CDR2: DFQATT and SNEGSKA (reference sequence). CDR3 nucleotides: TGCAGTGCTAGTCGGCCAGCGGGGGCCTCAAGGAATGAGCAGTTCTTC. Protein: CSASRPAGASRNEQFF.

This clonotype was detected only a few times. This rearrangement joins TRBV12-3 or TRBV12-4 to TRBJ1-2; 7 bases are a match to TRBD1. V lost 9 bases, J lost 9 bases, and 16 bases stayed unmatched. The CDR3 sequence is 14 residues long. CDR3: CASSPRQGVSSYTF. The CDR3 DNA follows: TGTGCCAGTTCTCCGCGACAGGGTGTTTCGAGCTACACCTTC.

A few counts support this clonotype. The chain is built from TRBV5-6 and TRBJ1-1; 7 nucleotides align to TRBD1. CDR3 size: 13 residues. CDR1 and CDR2 (germline): SGHDT, YYEEEE. V lost 1 base to trimming and J lost 6 bases; unmatched junction nucleotides: 3. The CDR3 nucleotides are TGTGCCAGCAGCTTGCGGAGGGGGCCTGAAGCTTTCTTT. Amino acid sequence: CASSLRRGPEAFF.

In this sample, this clonotype turned up many times. The chain carries TRBV3-1 and TRBJ1-2; D remains unclear. This CDR3 spans 15 amino acids. Trimming shortened V by 3 bases and J by 4 bases, and 15 bases separated the two germline ends. The V gene's germline CDR1 is LGHDT and CDR2 YNNKEL (reference sequence). CDR3: CASSQGGGSFYGYTF. The CDR3 DNA reads as TGTGCCAGCAGCCAGGGCGGAGGTTCCTTCTATGGCTACACCTTC.

There are many counts of this clonotype. The chain is built from TRBV7-2 and TRBJ2-1, with D tentatively TRBD2 (6 bases). The CDR3 is made up of 15 amino acids. Trimming took off 8 bases at V and 0 bases at J, with 14 bases between the two ends. The germline V gene has CDR1 SGHTA and CDR2 FQGNSA. CDR3 loop: CASRPTSLSYNEQFF. DNA for the CDR3: TGTGCCAGCCGGCCGACTAGTCTCTCCTACAATGAGCAGTTCTTC. The whole variable domain, filled in from reference TRBV7-2 and TRBJ2-1, reads GAGVSQSPSNKVTEKGKDVELRCDPISGHTALYWYRQSLGQGLEFLIYFQGNSAPDKSGLPSDRFSAERTGGSVSTLTIQRTQQEDSAVYLCASRPTSLSYNEQFFGPGTRLTVL.

This clonotype was seen ten or more times. This chain uses TRBV20-1 with TRBJ2-5; 7 bases line up with TRBD2. Germline V gives CDR1 DFQATT, CDR2 SNEGSKA (reference sequence). The trim removed 6 bases at V and 2 bases at J, leaving 9 bases unmatched. The CDR3 is 14 residues long. DNA for the CDR3: TGCAGTGCCCTTGGGGGGGGTACTCAAGAGACCCAGTACTTC. Translation: CSALGGGTQETQYF.

This clonotype was seen once. The V call is TRBV18, the J call TRBJ1-2; a possible D gene is TRBD1 (5 bases). From germline, CDR1 is KGHSH and CDR2 LQKENI. There are 14 residues in the CDR3. V was trimmed by 3 bases and J by 2 bases, leaving 10 bases between them. Written as DNA, the CDR3 is TGTGCCAGCTCACCGGGACGGTGGAACTATGGCTACACCTTC. Translating it yields CASSPGRWNYGYTF.

This clonotype was recorded at least ten times. The chain recombines TRBV6-5 with TRBJ1-3; the D is unclear. CDR3 length: 15 residues. Germline V gives CDR1 MNHEY, CDR2 SVGAGI. The germline V and J ends were trimmed by 0 bases and 0 bases, with 6 bases remaining between them. In DNA form, the CDR3 reads TGTGCCAGCAGTTACTCAGCGACCTCTGGAAACACCATATATTTT. Protein sequence: CASSYSATSGNTIYF.

This clonotype appeared many times. V usage is TRBV5-1 and J usage is TRBJ1-6, with a possible D match to TRBD1 (6 bases). V lost 0 bases, J lost 4 bases, and 17 bases lay in between. Germline CDR1 reads SGHRS; CDR2 reads YFSETQ. The CDR3 runs to 18 residues. The CDR3 is CASSLAPDRGRYNSPLHF. In DNA, the CDR3 is TGCGCCAGCAGCTTGGCACCGGATCGGGGGCGGTATAATTCACCCCTCCACTTT. Together with reference TRBV5-1 and TRBJ1-6, the CDR3 gives the full variable domain: KAGVTQTPRYLIKTRGQQVTLSCSPISGHRSVSWYQQTPGQGLQFLFEYFSETQRNKGNFPGRFSGRQFSNSRSEMNVSTLELGDSALYLCASSLAPDRGRYNSPLHFGNGTRLTVT.

At least ten counts were recorded for this clonotype. This chain uses TRBV20-1 with TRBJ2-3; no clear D gene. Germline V gene sequence: CDR1 DFQATT, CDR2 SNEGSKA (reference sequence). V was cut by 3 bases and J by 0 bases, with 10 bases left in between. This CDR3 region has 14 residues. The CDR3 nucleotides read TGCAGTGCTAGCACGATAGCTAGCACAGATACGCAGTATTTT. Its translation is CSASTIASTDTQYF.

This clonotype was seen at least ten times. The chain combines TRBV28 with TRBJ2-1; D possibly corresponds to TRBD2 (6 bases). Germline V lookup: CDR1 MDHEN, CDR2 SYDVKM. Deletions cut 6 bases from V and 8 bases from J, with 14 bases between. The CDR3 consists of 13 residues. CDR3 residues: CASSQSGDDEQFF. CDR3 in DNA: TGTGCCAGCAGCCAGTCGGGGGACGATGAGCAGTTCTTC.

Ten or more counts support this clonotype. The chain recombines TRBV5-1 with TRBJ1-6; D gene unclear. This CDR3 is 15 amino acids long. Germline CDR1 is SGHRS and CDR2 is YFSETQ. Trimming shortened V by 2 bases and J by 7 bases, and 13 bases separated the two germline ends. The CDR3 spells CASSFGQPENSPLHF. CDR3 coding DNA: TGCGCCAGCAGCTTTGGCCAGCCGGAAAATTCACCCCTCCACTTT.

This clonotype was seen more than once but under ten times. The chain has TRBV20-1 and TRBJ2-1; 10 bases are shared with TRBD1. After removal of 6 bases from V and 4 bases from J, the junction contained 9 bases not matched to a gene. Germline values: CDR1 DFQATT, CDR2 SNEGSKA (reference sequence). This CDR3 comprises 15 residues. Here the CDR3 DNA reads TGCAGTGCCATCGCCGGGACAGGGGAATACAATGAGCAGTTCTTC. Its translation is CSAIAGTGEYNEQFF.

In its sample, this clonotype was seen many times. This chain connects TRBV5-1 to TRBJ1-5; TRBD1 is a possible D gene (5 bases). This CDR3 has 14 residues. V lost 0 bases to trimming and J lost 4 bases, with 8 bases between them. Germline V gene data show CDR1 as SGHRS and CDR2 as YFSETQ. CDR3 coding DNA: TGCGCCAGCAGCTTGGGTGACAGAAATCAGCCCCAGCATTTT. Amino acids: CASSLGDRNQPQHF.

This clonotype was seen many times. The chain couples TRBV5-1 to TRBJ1-5, with 9 nucleotides matching TRBD1. Trimming cost V 7 bases and J 7 bases; bases outside gene matches: 15. This CDR3 has 16 residues. Germline V gene sequence: CDR1 SGHRS, CDR2 YFSETQ. The DNA for the CDR3 is TGCGCCAGCCACCGGGACAGGGAGGCCTTCGGACAGCCCCAGCATTTT. It is translated as CASHRDREAFGQPQHF.

This clonotype appeared many times. This chain joins TRBV27 and TRBJ2-1; 10 nucleotides match TRBD2. The CDR3 loop spans 14 amino acids. CDR1 MNHEY and CDR2 SMNVEV come from the germline V gene (reference sequence). V shed 6 bases, J shed 3 bases, and the junction held 2 bases outside the gene matches. CDR3 protein: CASSLAGDYNEQFF. For the CDR3, the DNA is TGTGCCAGCAGCCTAGCGGGGGACTACAATGAGCAGTTCTTC.

In its sample, this clonotype was seen many times. The CDR3 is CSAPADRAYEQYF. The CDR3 DNA sequence: TGCAGTGCTCCCGCCGACAGGGCCTACGAGCAGTACTTC. This chain joins TRBV20-1 and TRBJ2-7; TRBD1 matches at 7 bases. The V gene's germline CDR1 is DFQATT and CDR2 SNEGSKA (reference sequence). This CDR3 contains 13 residues. Unmatched junction bases numbered 6, after V lost 5 bases and J lost 2 bases.

This clonotype has a single count. The V and J genes are TRBV12-3 or TRBV12-4 and TRBJ2-1, with 8 bases aligning to TRBD2. The V gene end was trimmed by 2 bases and the J gene end by 9 bases; junction bases not matched to a gene: 18. The CDR3 covers 18 residues. CDR3 sequence reads: CASSLPSGGGGTFGEQFF. The CDR3, as DNA: TGTGCCAGCAGTTTACCCTCCGGGGGCGGGGGGACATTTGGTGAGCAGTTCTTC.

This clonotype has at least ten counts. This chain joins TRBV7-8 and TRBJ1-1; D may be TRBD1 (5 bases). CDR1 SGHVS and CDR2 FQNEAQ come from the germline V gene. There are 14 residues in the CDR3. V shed 5 bases and J shed 7 bases, with 17 bases lying between them. The CDR3 here is CASSARMDRGEAFF. DNA for the CDR3: TGTGCCAGCAGCGCTCGGATGGATAGGGGTGAAGCTTTCTTT.

This clonotype has at least ten counts. The chain recombines TRBV7-8 with TRBJ2-7, with D perhaps TRBD2 (6 bases). This CDR3 has 15 amino acids. V gave up 1 base and J gave up 4 bases, with 14 bases separating them. Per the germline V gene, CDR1 is SGHVS and CDR2 is FQNEAQ. The CDR3, as DNA: TGTGCCAGCAGCTTAGGAGGTCTAGCGTTATACGAGCAGTACTTC. It codes for CASSLGGLALYEQYF.